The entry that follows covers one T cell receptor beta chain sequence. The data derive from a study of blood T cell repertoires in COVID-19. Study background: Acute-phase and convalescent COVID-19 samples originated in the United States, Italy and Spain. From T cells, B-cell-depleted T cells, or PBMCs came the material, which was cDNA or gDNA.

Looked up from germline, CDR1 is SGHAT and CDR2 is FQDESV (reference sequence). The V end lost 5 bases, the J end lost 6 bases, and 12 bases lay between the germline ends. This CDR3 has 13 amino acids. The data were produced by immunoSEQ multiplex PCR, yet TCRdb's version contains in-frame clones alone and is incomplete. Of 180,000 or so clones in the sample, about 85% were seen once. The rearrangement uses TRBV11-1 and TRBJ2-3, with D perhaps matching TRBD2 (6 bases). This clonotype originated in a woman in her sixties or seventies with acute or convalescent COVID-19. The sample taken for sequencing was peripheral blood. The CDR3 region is CASSAATSDTQYF. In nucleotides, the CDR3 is TGTGCCAGCAGCGCCGCCACTAGCGATACGCAGTATTTT.